A single T cell receptor beta chain is shown here with its context. J was trimmed by 4 bases and V by 1 base; bases with no gene match: 8. The germline V gene encodes CDR1 MGHDK and CDR2 SYGVNS. The CDR3 has 17 amino acids. The sample comes from a study of CD8+CD57+ T cells in acquired aplastic anemia. Study at large: Average DNA yield from sorted CD4+ and CD8+ cells was roughly 3.1 ug.

Using genomic DNA as the template, TCR beta VDJ and CDR3 profiling was carried out. TCRdb reanalysed the reads using MiXCR and keeps one entry per CDR3 protein. The sample contains about 110,000 distinct CDR3 sequences, roughly 51% of which appear only once. The specimen was sorted CD4+, CD8+, or CD8+CD57+ T cells (not recorded which) from PBMCs. The rearrangement joins TRBV25-1 to TRBJ1-2, with TRBD1 matching 11 bases. This TCR was recovered from a human donor in good health, serving as a control. CDR3 in amino acids: CASSESGQGARSYGYTF. In DNA, the CDR3 is TGTGCCAGCAGTGAATCAGGACAGGGGGCCCGGAGCTATGGCTACACCTTC.